The 31 T cell receptor beta chains given below trace back to one sample, sequenced in a study of T cell changes during pregnancy in multiple sclerosis. Produced via immunoSEQ multiplex PCR; TCRdb's table is partial and in-frame only. The sample holds under 75,000 clones; 80% to 95% are singletons and the top ten take 3% to 4%. Sequencing was performed on CD8+ T cells from peripheral blood mononuclear cells, taken in the second trimester of pregnancy. Receptor source: a female donor with multiple sclerosis, enrolled in a pregnancy study.

The V gene is TRBV7-9, the J gene TRBJ2-7; 7 bases fit TRBD1. Germline-derived CDR1 and CDR2 are SEHNR and FQNEAQ (reference sequence). CDR3 length equals 14 residues. Germline trimming cut 1 base from V and 5 bases from J; bases unmatched to any gene: 5. DNA of the CDR3: TGTGCCAGCAGCTTAGAGACAGGGAAAAACGAGCAGTACTTC. Translation: CASSLETGKNEQYF. Variable domain in full (rest from reference TRBV7-9 and TRBJ2-7): DTGVSQNPRHKITKRGQNVTFRCDPISEHNRLYWYRQTLGQGPEFLTYFQNEAQLEKSRLLSDRFSAERPKGSFSTLEIQRTEQGDSAMYLCASSLETGKNEQYFGPGTRLTVT.

The rearrangement links TRBV6-4 to TRBJ2-1, with 8 bases identical to TRBD2. Germline V gene lookup returns CDR1 MRHNA and CDR2 SNTAGT. After removal of 0 bases from V and 9 bases from J, the junction contained 7 bases not matched to a gene. The CDR3 consists of 15 residues. As DNA, the CDR3 is TGTGCCAGCAGTGACTCGCTTAGCGGGGTCTCTGAGCAGTTCTTC. Translation gives CASSDSLSGVSEQFF.

V usage is TRBV6-6 and J usage is TRBJ1-1; 8 positions agree with TRBD1. The CDR3 spans 13 residues. Germline loops: CDR1 MNHNY, CDR2 SVGAGI (reference sequence). J gave up 3 bases and V 4 bases, and 1 base lay outside the gene matches. CDR3 nucleotide sequence: TGTGCCAGCAGTTTGGACAGGGACACTGAAGCTTTCTTT. Protein: CASSLDRDTEAFF.

J is TRBJ2-1 and V is TRBV10-3; 7 bases are a match to TRBD2. CDR1 and CDR2 from the germline V gene are ENHRY and SYGVKD. The trim removed 4 bases at V and 0 bases at J, leaving 3 bases unmatched. There are 15 residues in the CDR3. The CDR3 nucleotides read TGTGCCATCAGTGCCGGCGGGAGCTCCTACAATGAGCAGTTCTTC. This encodes CAISAGGSSYNEQFF.

The CDR3 region has the DNA TGCGCCAGCCGGGAGGGTGGGAACACCGGGGAGCTGTTTTTT. This encodes CASREGGNTGELFF. The chain employs TRBV4-1 and TRBJ2-2; 8 nucleotides match TRBD2. The CDR3 is 14 amino acids. Germline assignment: CDR1 MGHRA and CDR2 YSYEKL. Unmatched junction bases numbered 3, after V lost 8 bases and J lost 1 base.

The chain has TRBV6-5 and TRBJ1-1; unclear D gene. V was shortened by 3 bases and J by 5 bases, with 19 bases between the two germline ends. The CDR3 has 16 residues. In germline, CDR1 is MNHEY, CDR2 SVGAGI. The CDR3 loop is CASSYSSLQLETEAFF. CDR3 bases: TGTGCCAGCAGTTATAGCTCACTGCAGCTGGAGACTGAAGCTTTCTTT.

This clone was seen once. This chain joins TRBV7-2 and TRBJ2-1; perhaps TRBD1 as D (6 bases). CDR1 and CDR2 (germline): SGHTA, FQGNSA. Trimming cost V 5 bases and J 1 base, with 12 bases left between them. The CDR3 length is 15 residues. DNA of the CDR3: TGTGCCAGCAGCATTCGGGACACTTCCTACAATGAGCAGTTCTTC. Translated: CASSIRDTSYNEQFF.

The chain combines TRBV4-1 with TRBJ2-7; D is possibly TRBD1 (5 bases). CDR1 is MGHRA, CDR2 YSYEKL, per germline. Trimming shortened V by 8 bases and J by 2 bases, and 13 bases separated the two germline ends. This CDR3 has 13 residues. The CDR3 DNA reads as TGCGCCAGCGCCCAGATGGGGCCCTACGAGCAGTACTTC. This translates into CASAQMGPYEQYF.

The rearrangement joins TRBV27 to TRBJ2-5, with D maybe TRBD2 (6 bases). V gave up 1 base and J gave up 4 bases, with 7 bases separating them. Germline CDR1 MNHEY, CDR2 SMNVEV (reference sequence). CDR3 length: 13 residues. The CDR3 nucleotides are TGTGCCAGCAGTTTATGGAGGGGAGAGACCCAGTACTTC. It encodes CASSLWRGETQYF.

The V gene is TRBV7-8, the J gene TRBJ2-2; D remains ambiguous. Germline loops: CDR1 SGHVS, CDR2 FQNEAQ. The CDR3 spans 17 residues. The V end was cut by 0 bases, the J end by 3 bases, with 14 bases between. The CDR3 DNA reads as TGTGCCAGCAGCTTAGCGCACCAGCGACGGGACACCGGGGAGCTGTTTTTT. This encodes CASSLAHQRRDTGELFF.

This sequence joins TRBV2 and TRBJ2-7, with unresolved D. CDR3 length: 13 residues. Deletions cut 7 bases from V and 3 bases from J, with 13 bases between. Looked up from germline, CDR1 is SNHLY and CDR2 is FYNNEI. The CDR3 loop reads CASKPEDRYEQYF. The CDR3 nucleotides read TGTGCCAGCAAGCCCGAGGATCGCTACGAGCAGTACTTC.

This rearrangement joins TRBV7-9 to TRBJ2-1; 9 nucleotides align to TRBD2. Germline CDR1 is SEHNR and CDR2 is FQNEAQ (reference sequence). This CDR3 contains 16 residues. The V and J ends lost 0 bases and 6 bases, in that order; junction bases with no gene match: 6. The DNA of the CDR3 is TGTGCCAGCAGCTTAGCGGATCTAGCGGGAAGCAATGAGCAGTTCTTC. Translation gives CASSLADLAGSNEQFF.

CDR3 sequence: CASSQGLYNEQFF. The CDR3 nucleotides are TGTGCCAGCAGTCAGGGATTGTACAATGAGCAGTTCTTC. V and J are TRBV4-2 and TRBJ2-1; tentative D call: TRBD1 (5 bases). Germline assignment: CDR1 LGHNA and CDR2 YNFKEQ. The CDR3 sequence is 13 residues long. V was clipped by 6 bases and J by 4 bases, with 10 bases between them.

The V and J genes are TRBV7-9 and TRBJ2-1; 10 bases match TRBD2. The germline V gene has CDR1 SEHNR and CDR2 FQNEAQ (reference sequence). The trim removed 3 bases at V and 4 bases at J, leaving 6 bases unmatched. The CDR3 contains 16 residues. The CDR3 DNA reads TGTGCCAGCAGCTTGGCCAGCGGGAGGGAGTACAATGAGCAGTTCTTC. It translates to CASSLASGREYNEQFF.

V is TRBV15 and J is TRBJ1-5; D remains ambiguous. The germline V and J ends were trimmed by 0 bases and 7 bases, with 7 bases remaining between them. Germline V gene lookup returns CDR1 LNHNV and CDR2 YYDKDF (reference sequence). The length of the CDR3 is 13 residues. The CDR3 reads CATSREGSQPQHF. The CDR3 DNA sequence: TGTGCCACCAGCAGAGAAGGGAGCCAGCCCCAGCATTTT. Variable domain in full (rest from reference TRBV15 and TRBJ1-5): DAMVIQNPRYQVTQFGKPVTLSCSQTLNHNVMYWYQQKSSQAPKLLFHYYDKDFNNEADTPDNFQSRRPNTSFCFLDIRSPGLGDTAMYLCATSREGSQPQHFGDGTRLSIL.

The genes are TRBV7-9 and TRBJ2-3; the match to TRBD2 covers 14 bases. Germline lookup yields CDR1 SEHNR and CDR2 FQNEAQ (reference sequence). This CDR3 spans 15 amino acids. Germline trimming cut 5 bases from V and 5 bases from J; bases unmatched to any gene: 3. The CDR3 here is CASSLGTSGRDTQYF. The CDR3 DNA reads as TGTGCCAGCAGCCTCGGGACTAGCGGGAGAGATACGCAGTATTTT.

This chain connects TRBV28 to TRBJ2-2, with 10 positions matching TRBD2. With V trimmed by 4 bases and J by 6 bases, 5 bases remained unmatched. In germline, CDR1 is MDHEN, CDR2 SYDVKM. This CDR3 region has 15 residues. CDR3 loop: CASSSGTSEAGELFF. DNA for the CDR3: TGTGCCAGCAGTTCCGGGACTAGCGAGGCCGGGGAGCTGTTTTTT.

This sequence joins TRBV19 and TRBJ2-1; D not certain. The CDR3 sequence is 15 residues long. Germline V gene sequence: CDR1 LNHDA, CDR2 SQIVND (reference sequence). V lost 3 bases and J lost 3, with 12 bases in between. CDR3: CASSITVSFYNEQFF. CDR3 sequence (DNA): TGTGCCAGTAGTATCACGGTATCATTCTACAATGAGCAGTTCTTC. Full variable domain (rest looked up from reference TRBV19 and TRBJ2-1): DGGITQSPKYLFRKEGQNVTLSCEQNLNHDAMYWYRQDPGQGLRLIYYSQIVNDFQKGDIAEGYSVSREKKESFPLTVTSAQKNPTAFYLCASSITVSFYNEQFFGPGTRLTVL.

The genes are TRBV28 and TRBJ1-1; 8 bases agree with TRBD1. V was clipped by 3 bases and J by 5 bases; unmatched bases: 5. Per germline, CDR1 MDHEN and CDR2 SYDVKM. This CDR3 region has 14 residues. The CDR3 sequence: CASSFYRGSTEAFF. CDR3 in DNA: TGTGCCAGCAGTTTTTACAGGGGGTCGACTGAAGCTTTCTTT.

CDR3 region: CASSQVSSGYEQYF. The CDR3 DNA follows: TGCGCCAGCAGCCAAGTTTCTTCGGGGTACGAGCAGTACTTC. The rearrangement joins TRBV4-1 to TRBJ2-7; weak D call: TRBD2 (5 bases). Germline V gene sequence: CDR1 MGHRA, CDR2 YSYEKL. V lost 1 base, J lost 4 bases, and 11 bases lay in between. The CDR3 runs to 14 residues.

The V and J genes are TRBV6-1 and TRBJ1-2, with D maybe TRBD1 (5 bases). CDR1 is MNHNS and CDR2 is SASEGT in the germline V gene. V was trimmed by 6 bases and J by 3 bases, leaving 11 bases between them. This CDR3 spans 13 amino acids. The CDR3 DNA sequence: TGTGCCAGCAGCGCTGACAGTTACTATGGCTACACCTTC. Translated: CASSADSYYGYTF.

The sample holds a few counts of this clone. This chain connects TRBV11-2 to TRBJ1-2, with D hard to call. With 1 base removed from V and 7 bases from J, the gap between germline ends came to 4 bases. This CDR3 comprises 11 residues. Germline V gene sequence: CDR1 SGHAT, CDR2 FQNNGV. Here the CDR3 reads CASSLGPGYTF. DNA of the CDR3: TGTGCCAGCAGCTTAGGGCCTGGCTACACCTTC.

The CDR3 loop reads CASSLVGDRFGSYEQYF. CDR3 in DNA: TGTGCCAGCAGCTTAGTAGGGGATCGGTTTGGCTCCTACGAGCAGTACTTC. The rearrangement joins TRBV7-8 to TRBJ2-7; D possibly corresponds to TRBD1 (5 bases). V dropped 1 base and J dropped 0 bases, with 16 bases sitting between them. Germline-derived CDR1 and CDR2 are SGHVS and FQNEAQ. The CDR3 totals 17 residues.

The chain carries TRBV29-1 and TRBJ1-2, with unresolved D. Germline CDR1 is SQVTM and CDR2 is ANQGSEA. This CDR3 is 13 amino acids long. Trimming shortened V by 3 bases and J by 0 bases, and 8 bases separated the two germline ends. CDR3 protein: CSVDPRSNYGYTF. For the CDR3, the DNA is TGCAGCGTTGACCCGCGTTCTAACTATGGCTACACCTTC.

This CDR3 reads CASSYSREDYEQYF. DNA of the CDR3: TGTGCCAGCAGTTACTCCCGGGAGGACTACGAGCAGTACTTC. This sequence joins TRBV6-5 and TRBJ2-7; TRBD2 matches 7 bases. Germline V gene lookup returns CDR1 MNHEY and CDR2 SVGAGI. Losses at the gene ends were 0 bases for V and 3 bases for J; bases not matched to a gene: 2. The CDR3 is 14 residues long.

V usage is TRBV11-2 and J usage is TRBJ2-7, with a weak D call TRBD1 (6 bases). This CDR3 region has 15 residues. V dropped 1 base and J dropped 2 bases, with 12 bases sitting between them. Germline lookup yields CDR1 SGHAT and CDR2 FQNNGV. CDR3 sequence: CASSLVQGTTYEQYF. CDR3 sequence (DNA): TGTGCCAGCAGCTTAGTGCAGGGGACCACCTACGAGCAGTACTTC.

The chain has TRBV7-9 and TRBJ2-1; 11 bases agree with TRBD1. V dropped 5 bases and J dropped 5; count of bases not matched to a gene: 5. CDR1 is SEHNR, CDR2 FQNEAQ, per germline (reference sequence). CDR3 length: 15 residues. The CDR3 DNA reads TGTGCCAGCAGCCGGGGACAGGGGGAAAACAATGAGCAGTTCTTC. It translates to CASSRGQGENNEQFF.

The V and J genes are TRBV6-1 and TRBJ2-5; a weak D match, TRBD2 (6 bases). V dropped 2 bases and J dropped 3 bases, with 10 bases sitting between them. Looked up from germline, CDR1 is MNHNS and CDR2 is SASEGT. This CDR3 is built from 14 residues. The CDR3 reads CASSEPVAEETQYF. Written as DNA, the CDR3 is TGTGCCAGCAGTGAACCAGTAGCGGAAGAGACCCAGTACTTC.

The V and J genes are TRBV9 and TRBJ1-1, with 10 nucleotides matching TRBD1. The germline V gene has CDR1 SGDLS and CDR2 YYNGEE. V was clipped by 6 bases and J by 4 bases; unmatched bases: 6. This CDR3 has 14 amino acids. CDR3 sequence reads: CASNEGDRGTEAFF. The DNA of the CDR3 is TGTGCCAGCAATGAGGGGGACAGGGGCACTGAAGCTTTCTTT.

The chain combines TRBV5-6 with TRBJ2-7; TRBD1 agrees at 9 bases. Germline V CDR1 and CDR2: SGHDT, YYEEEE. This CDR3 has 16 amino acids. J was trimmed by 5 bases and V by 1 base; bases with no gene match: 10. CDR3: CASSLHHRTGDHEQYF. CDR3 bases: TGTGCCAGCAGCTTGCATCATCGGACAGGGGACCACGAGCAGTACTTC.

This chain joins TRBV6-1 and TRBJ2-1; D is uncertain. The CDR3 runs 13 residues. V dropped 1 base and J dropped 9 bases, with 10 bases sitting between them. Germline assignment: CDR1 MNHNS and CDR2 SASEGT. CDR3 region: CASSEDNYGEQFF. For the CDR3, the DNA is TGTGCCAGCAGTGAAGATAACTATGGTGAGCAGTTCTTC.